This T cell receptor beta chain is from a study of cytomegalovirus exposure and HLA in healthy donors. Study-level points and caveats: By a later analysis, the bulk of CMV-associated TCR beta chains appeared HLA-restricted.

A word on this clone: Its antigen remains unidentified.

From germline, CDR1 is MNHNY and CDR2 SVGAGI (reference sequence). Trimming shortened V by 6 bases and J by 3 bases, and 12 bases separated the two germline ends. The CDR3 covers 13 residues. Vbeta (60) and Jbeta (13) primers were used in the PCR. Sequencing used immunoSEQ multiplex PCR; TCRdb keeps in-frame clones, though not all of them. Reported are fewer than 150,000 clones; the ten largest clones contain roughly 2%. J is TRBJ2-7 and V is TRBV6-6; weak D call: TRBD1 (5 bases). Sequenced sample: PBMCs. This TCR was recovered from an older woman in good health and CMV-seronegative. CDR3 loop: CASSLPQGYEQYF. CDR3 coding DNA: TGTGCCAGCAGCCTCCCCCAGGGCTACGAGCAGTACTTC.